These 5 T cell receptor beta chains share one sample of origin, sequenced in a study of T cell repertoires in cytomegalovirus infection. TCRdb called the reads again in MiXCR, with one record for every CDR3 protein. The sample lists around 440,000 distinct CDR3 sequences, about 11% seen once, with 10% to 13% in the top ten. Material: PBMCs. These receptors were collected from a human donor in good health (CMV status not recorded). Some clones in this sample may be carry-over from other donors' samples.

A few counts support this clonotype. V and J are TRBV5-1 and TRBJ2-5; no clear D. Looked up from germline, CDR1 is SGHRS and CDR2 is YFSETQ. The germline V and J ends were trimmed by 4 bases and 3 bases, with 13 bases remaining between them. CDR3 length: 14 residues. The CDR3 DNA is TGCGCCAGCAGCCTCCAAGGCGTGAAAGAGACCCAGTACTTC. Translating gives CASSLQGVKETQYF.

This clonotype was found many times. The V gene is TRBV28, the J gene TRBJ2-1; TRBD2 agrees at 7 bases. The CDR3 is 15 amino acids. Germline V gene sequence: CDR1 MDHEN, CDR2 SYDVKM. V lost 6 bases to trimming and J lost 4 bases; unmatched junction nucleotides: 9. The CDR3 is CASSRGEGEYNEQFF. CDR3 coding DNA: TGTGCCAGCAGCCGGGGGGAGGGAGAGTACAATGAGCAGTTCTTC.

The count of this clonotype is one. This chain joins TRBV7-9 and TRBJ2-5, with 11 positions matching TRBD2. Germline V gives CDR1 SEHNR, CDR2 FQNEAQ (reference sequence). V shed 2 bases, J shed 2 bases, and the junction held 7 bases outside the gene matches. CDR3 length: 17 amino acids. The CDR3 protein is CASSLLAGGRGQETQYF. The DNA for the CDR3 is TGTGCCAGCAGCTTACTAGCGGGAGGAAGGGGACAAGAGACCCAGTACTTC.

This clonotype has a count of ten or more. The rearrangement uses TRBV7-9 and TRBJ2-6; D ambiguous. The CDR3 spans 15 residues. The ends were cut back, 4 bases at V and 0 bases at J, with 7 bases in the middle. Germline CDR1 SEHNR, CDR2 FQNEAQ (reference sequence). The CDR3 loop reads CASSSDFSGANVLTF. As DNA, the CDR3 is TGTGCCAGCAGCTCCGACTTCTCTGGGGCCAACGTCCTGACTTTC.

The chain links TRBV27 to TRBJ1-2, with D hard to call. Germline-derived CDR1 and CDR2 are MNHEY and SMNVEV (reference sequence). The CDR3 length is 18 residues. V lost 5 bases to trimming and J lost 2 bases, with 24 bases between them. CDR3 nucleotide sequence: TGTGCCAGCAGTCCCTCCTTGGGAGATGCGGTGCAAAACTATGGCTACACCTTC. Its translation: CASSPSLGDAVQNYGYTF.